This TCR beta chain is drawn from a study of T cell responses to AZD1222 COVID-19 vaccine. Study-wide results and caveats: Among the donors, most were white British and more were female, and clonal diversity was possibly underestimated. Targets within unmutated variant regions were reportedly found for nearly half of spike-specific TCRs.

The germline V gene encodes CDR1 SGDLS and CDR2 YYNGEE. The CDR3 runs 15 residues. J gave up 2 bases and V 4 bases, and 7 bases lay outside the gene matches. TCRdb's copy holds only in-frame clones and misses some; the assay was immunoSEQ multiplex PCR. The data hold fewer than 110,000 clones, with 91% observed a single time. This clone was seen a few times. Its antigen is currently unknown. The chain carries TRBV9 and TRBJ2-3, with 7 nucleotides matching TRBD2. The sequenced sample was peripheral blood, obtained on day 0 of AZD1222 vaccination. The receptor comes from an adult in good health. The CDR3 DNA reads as TGTGCCAGCAGCCCCCTAGCGGTTTCCACAGATACGCAGTATTTT. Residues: CASSPLAVSTDTQYF. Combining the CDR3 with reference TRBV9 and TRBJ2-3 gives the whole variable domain DSGVTQTPKHLITATGQRVTLRCSPRSGDLSVYWYQQSLDQGLQFLIQYYNGEERAKGNILERFSAQQFPDLHSELNLSSLELGDSALYFCASSPLAVSTDTQYFGPGTRLTVL.